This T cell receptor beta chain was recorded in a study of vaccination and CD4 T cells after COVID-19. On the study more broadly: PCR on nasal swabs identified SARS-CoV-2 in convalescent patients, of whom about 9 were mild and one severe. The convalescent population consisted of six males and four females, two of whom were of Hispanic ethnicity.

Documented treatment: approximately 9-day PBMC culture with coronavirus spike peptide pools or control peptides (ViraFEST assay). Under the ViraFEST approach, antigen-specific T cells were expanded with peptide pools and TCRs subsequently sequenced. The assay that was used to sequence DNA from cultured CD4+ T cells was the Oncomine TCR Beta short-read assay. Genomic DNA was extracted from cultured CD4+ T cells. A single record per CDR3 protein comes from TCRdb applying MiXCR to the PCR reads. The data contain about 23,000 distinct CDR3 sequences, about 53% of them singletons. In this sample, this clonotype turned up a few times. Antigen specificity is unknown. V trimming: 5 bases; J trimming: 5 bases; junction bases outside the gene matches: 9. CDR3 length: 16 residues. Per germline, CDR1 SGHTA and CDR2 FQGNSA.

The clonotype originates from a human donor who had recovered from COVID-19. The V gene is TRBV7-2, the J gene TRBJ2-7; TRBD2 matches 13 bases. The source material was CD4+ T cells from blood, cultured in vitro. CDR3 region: CASSERTSGRADEQYF. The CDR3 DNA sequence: TGTGCCAGCAGCGAACGGACTAGCGGGAGAGCGGACGAGCAGTACTTC.